One sample yielded the 28 T cell receptor beta chains listed below, sequenced in a study of cytomegalovirus exposure and HLA in healthy donors. The study ran its PCR with 60 Vbeta and 13 Jbeta primers. The assay was immunoSEQ multiplex PCR, and TCRdb's table has in-frame clones only and misses some. The data show about 130,000 clones, 65% to 80% seen once. Sequencing was performed on PBMCs. These receptors all come from a male donor in good health and CMV-seronegative.

This clone was counted only a few times. V is TRBV5-6 and J is TRBJ2-2, with TRBD1 matching over 7 bases. Germline loops: CDR1 SGHDT, CDR2 YYEEEE. V shed 2 bases and J 3 bases; nucleotides not matched to a gene: 13. This CDR3 contains 18 residues. The CDR3 region is CASSFHLPDRMDTGELFF. The CDR3 nucleotides are TGTGCCAGCAGCTTCCACCTACCGGACAGGATGGACACCGGGGAGCTGTTTTTT.

This sequence joins TRBV5-1 and TRBJ2-1, with D possibly TRBD2 on 5 matching bases. This CDR3 spans 15 amino acids. V dropped 4 bases and J dropped 3 bases, with 14 bases sitting between them. CDR1 is SGHRS, CDR2 YFSETQ, per germline. The CDR3, as DNA: TGCGCCAGCAGCAAGACTAACCTCGGCTACAATGAGCAGTTCTTC. It is translated as CASSKTNLGYNEQFF.

The chain is built from TRBV27 and TRBJ2-7; D might be TRBD2 (7 bases). Germline V lookup: CDR1 MNHEY, CDR2 SMNVEV (reference sequence). V was clipped by 2 bases and J by 3 bases, with 26 bases between them. The CDR3 is 19 amino acids. The CDR3 here is CASSLVHVQGGAILYEQYF. The CDR3 nucleotides are TGTGCCAGCAGTTTAGTGCACGTACAGGGAGGGGCGATTCTCTACGAGCAGTACTTC.

A few counts support this clone. V usage is TRBV28 and J usage is TRBJ1-5; D gene unclear. The germline V gene has CDR1 MDHEN and CDR2 SYDVKM. The V end was cut by 5 bases, the J end by 5 bases, with 7 bases between. CDR3 length: 12 amino acids. CDR3 in DNA: TGTGCCAGCAGTCAGTTTGATCAGCCCCAGCATTTT. Translating it yields CASSQFDQPQHF.

The rearrangement uses TRBV6-5 and TRBJ2-7; D perhaps matches TRBD2 (6 bases). From germline, CDR1 is MNHEY and CDR2 SVGAGI. V was trimmed by 7 bases and J by 3 bases, leaving 19 bases between them. The CDR3 runs 15 residues. The CDR3 sequence is CASNTGTQPSYEQYF. The CDR3 region has the DNA TGTGCCAGCAATACCGGGACTCAACCCAGCTACGAGCAGTACTTC.

The chain recombines TRBV19 with TRBJ2-3, with a weak D call TRBD2 (7 bases). The CDR3 extends over 16 amino acids. Germline CDR1 is LNHDA and CDR2 is SQIVND (reference sequence). Trimming removed 3 bases at V and 4 bases at J, with 17 bases between. DNA for the CDR3: TGTGCCAGTAGTATTCGGGGGGAGGGGGGCCCAGATACGCAGTATTTT. Encoded protein: CASSIRGEGGPDTQYF.

The chain uses TRBV10-2 and TRBJ2-1; no reliable D call. Germline V gene lookup returns CDR1 WSHSY and CDR2 SAAADI. V was trimmed by 7 bases and J by 5 bases, leaving 3 bases between them. The CDR3 spans 10 residues. Here the CDR3 reads CASNNNEQFF. CDR3 sequence (DNA): TGCGCCAGCAATAACAATGAGCAGTTCTTC.

This clone appeared once. The chain links TRBV19 to TRBJ1-3; TRBD1 matches at 8 bases. CDR1 is LNHDA, CDR2 SQIVND, per germline (reference sequence). V lost 5 bases to trimming and J lost 1 base; unmatched junction nucleotides: 4. The CDR3 has 15 residues. CDR3 nucleotides: TGTGCCAGTAGTCTCAGGACAGGGTCTGGAAACACCATATATTTT. Translated: CASSLRTGSGNTIYF.

On this clone: Within the sample, other DNA sequences also encode this same CDR3. The chain combines TRBV15 with TRBJ2-2, with 11 nucleotides matching TRBD1. The CDR3 spans 17 residues. V gave up 2 bases and J gave up 4 bases; unmatched junction bases: 6. The germline V gene encodes CDR1 LNHNV and CDR2 YYDKDF (reference sequence). The CDR3 DNA reads as TGTGCCACCAGCAGACCCCGGGGGACAGGGGGCACCGGGGAGCTGTTTTTT. Translated, it gives CATSRPRGTGGTGELFF. Drawing the rest from reference TRBV15 and TRBJ2-2, the complete variable domain is DAMVIQNPRYQVTQFGKPVTLSCSQTLNHNVMYWYQQKSSQAPKLLFHYYDKDFNNEADTPDNFQSRRPNTSFCFLDIRSPGLGDTAMYLCATSRPRGTGGTGELFFGEGSRLTVL.

This clone was seen a single time. CDR3 amino acids: CASSDRTGQGRDSPLHF. In DNA form, the CDR3 reads TGCGCCAGCAGTGATAGGACAGGGCAGGGTCGTGATTCACCCCTCCACTTT. The gene calls are TRBV10-1 and TRBJ1-6, with 8 bases identical to TRBD1. Germline trimming cut 3 bases from V and 8 bases from J; bases unmatched to any gene: 12. The CDR3 length is 17 residues. Germline-derived CDR1 and CDR2 are WNHNN and SYGVQD (reference sequence).

This chain connects TRBV7-3 to TRBJ2-6, with D perhaps matching TRBD1 (6 bases). V was shortened by 6 bases and J by 4 bases, with 13 bases between the two germline ends. The CDR3 runs 15 residues. Germline lookup yields CDR1 SGHTA and CDR2 FQGTGA. CDR3 sequence reads: CASRSQGSGANVLTF. In nucleotides, the CDR3 is TGTGCCAGCAGATCTCAGGGGTCCGGGGCCAACGTCCTGACTTTC.

This chain links TRBV25-1 with TRBJ2-2; possible D gene TRBD1, 5 bases. V lost 3 bases to trimming and J lost 9 bases, with 14 bases between them. The CDR3 consists of 14 residues. The germline gives CDR1 MGHDK, CDR2 SYGVNS. The CDR3 DNA reads TGTGCCAGCAGTGATGCAGGGCAGGGTCGGGAGCTGTTTTTT. Translation gives CASSDAGQGRELFF.

The chain joins TRBV6-6 to TRBJ2-3, with D perhaps matching TRBD2 (11 bases). The V gene's germline CDR1 is MNHNY and CDR2 SVGAGI (reference sequence). Trimming shortened V by 5 bases and J by 14 bases, and 29 bases separated the two germline ends. The CDR3 has 16 residues. This CDR3 reads CASSRQGASGGPGWYF. The CDR3 DNA sequence: TGTGCCAGCAGTCGACAGGGGGCTAGCGGGGGGCCGGGCTGGTATTTT.

This chain connects TRBV30 to TRBJ2-5; 8 bases are a match to TRBD1. CDR1 and CDR2 (germline): GTSNPN, SVGIG (reference sequence). V lost 7 bases and J lost 5; bases outside the gene matches: 15. This CDR3 comprises 15 residues. The CDR3 bases are TGTGCCTCATCCTCCGGGACAGGCAGGCTGGAGACCCAGTACTTC. Its protein product is CASSSGTGRLETQYF.

The chain recombines TRBV5-6 with TRBJ1-6; D is possibly TRBD1 (6 bases). V dropped 4 bases and J dropped 7 bases, with 12 bases sitting between them. This CDR3 comprises 14 residues. In germline, CDR1 is SGHDT, CDR2 YYEEEE. CDR3 in amino acids: CASSRGQRNSPLHF. DNA of the CDR3: TGTGCCAGCAGCCGAGGACAGAGGAATTCACCCCTCCACTTT.

The rearrangement joins TRBV6-5 to TRBJ2-7; D perhaps matches TRBD2 (5 bases). CDR3 size: 14 residues. V gave up 2 bases and J gave up 0 bases, with 8 bases separating them. Germline V gene data show CDR1 as MNHEY and CDR2 as SVGAGI. The CDR3 DNA sequence: TGTGCCAGCAGTTACAAACGGGGCTCCTACGAGCAGTACTTC. This translates into CASSYKRGSYEQYF.

The chain couples TRBV18 to TRBJ1-1; D call uncertain. From germline, CDR1 is KGHSH and CDR2 LQKENI. CDR3 length: 13 amino acids. With 3 bases removed from V and 10 bases from J, the gap between germline ends came to 15 bases. CDR3 protein: CASSPSAGYGAFF. The CDR3 region has the DNA TGTGCCAGCTCACCGTCGGCGGGTTACGGAGCTTTCTTT.

This clone showed up just a few times. V gene TRBV4-1 combines with J gene TRBJ1-2, with D unclear. Trimming took 3 bases from V and 3 from J, leaving 11 bases between them. Germline values: CDR1 MGHRA, CDR2 YSYEKL. The CDR3 contains 14 residues. The CDR3 DNA is TGCGCCAGCAGCCACCCACTCCTTGACTATGGCTACACCTTC. Amino acid sequence: CASSHPLLDYGYTF.

The V gene is TRBV19, the J gene TRBJ1-5, with D unresolved. Germline loops: CDR1 LNHDA, CDR2 SQIVND (reference sequence). V was pared by 5 bases and J by 2 bases, with 13 bases between. The CDR3 is made up of 15 amino acids. The CDR3 loop reads CASSQPGSGNQPQHF. DNA of the CDR3: TGTGCCAGTAGTCAGCCCGGGTCAGGCAATCAGCCCCAGCATTTT.

The gene calls are TRBV30 and TRBJ2-7; 14 bases align to TRBD2. With 4 bases clipped from V and 2 bases from J, the junction kept 13 bases outside the gene matches. From germline, CDR1 is GTSNPN and CDR2 SVGIG (reference sequence). This CDR3 contains 18 residues. The CDR3 region is CAWNRRTGGLAGAYEQYF. The CDR3 coding sequence is TGTGCCTGGAACCGCCGGACAGGGGGACTAGCGGGGGCCTACGAGCAGTACTTC.

The rearrangement links TRBV7-2 to TRBJ2-7; 7 bases are a match to TRBD2. Germline V gene sequence: CDR1 SGHTA, CDR2 FQGNSA. Unmatched junction bases numbered 4, after V lost 1 base and J lost 4 bases. This CDR3 is built from 14 residues. CDR3 in amino acids: CASSLVAGGYEQYF. The CDR3 DNA is TGTGCCAGCAGCTTAGTAGCGGGCGGATACGAGCAGTACTTC. The full variable domain, its missing parts supplied by reference TRBV7-2 and TRBJ2-7, is GAGVSQSPSNKVTEKGKDVELRCDPISGHTALYWYRQSLGQGLEFLIYFQGNSAPDKSGLPSDRFSAERTGGSVSTLTIQRTQQEDSAVYLCASSLVAGGYEQYFGPGTRLTVT.

This chain links TRBV27 with TRBJ1-1; weak D call: TRBD1 (5 bases). Germline V CDR1 and CDR2: MNHEY, SMNVEV (reference sequence). This CDR3 is 15 amino acids long. The V end lost 6 bases, the J end lost 8 bases, and 22 bases lay between the germline ends. The CDR3 DNA is TGTGCCAGCAGCCGATATGACAGAGTGTCATCGGAAGCTTTCTTT. This gives the protein CASSRYDRVSSEAFF.

This sequence joins TRBV9 and TRBJ2-3; the match to TRBD1 covers 8 bases. With V trimmed by 3 bases and J by 4 bases, 7 bases remained unmatched. The CDR3 loop spans 15 amino acids. Germline V lookup: CDR1 SGDLS, CDR2 YYNGEE. CDR3 sequence reads: CASSGGQGRSDTQYF. CDR3 in DNA: TGTGCCAGCAGCGGAGGACAGGGTCGTTCAGATACGCAGTATTTT.

Regarding this clone: Germline is not matched at one junction end, which may reflect a read error. The J gene is TRBJ2-5, the V gene TRBV5-4; D is perhaps TRBD1 (6 bases). The CDR3 contains 15 residues. The V gene's germline CDR1 is SGHNT and CDR2 YYREEE (reference sequence). The DNA for the CDR3 is TGTGCCAGCAGCTTGGACCGGGACACCCAAAAGACCCAGTACTTC. It specifies CASSLDRDTQKTQYF.

The chain uses TRBV5-5 and TRBJ2-7, with 9 bases identical to TRBD1. CDR1 SGHKS and CDR2 YYEKEE come from the germline V gene (reference sequence). The ends lost 2 bases at V and 4 bases at J; junction bases unmatched: 7. The CDR3 has 15 residues. CDR3 nucleotide sequence: TGTGCCAGCAGCTTTTCACGGACAGGGGATTACGAGCAGTACTTC. It is translated as CASSFSRTGDYEQYF.

The chain uses TRBV12-5 and TRBJ2-7; 8 bases agree with TRBD2. Unmatched junction bases numbered 12, after V lost 2 bases and J lost 3 bases. The CDR3 loop spans 17 amino acids. Germline V CDR1 and CDR2: LGHNT, FRNRAP. The CDR3 DNA follows: TGTGCTAGTGGTTTGAGGCTAGCGGGTTACTCCAACTACGAGCAGTACTTC. This translates into CASGLRLAGYSNYEQYF.

This clone occurred once. J is TRBJ2-1 and V is TRBV4-1; D may be TRBD2 (5 bases). The CDR3 consists of 17 residues. Trimming cost V 1 base and J 3 bases, with 16 bases left between them. Germline V gene data show CDR1 as MGHRA and CDR2 as YSYEKL. CDR3 nucleotide sequence: TGCGCCAGCAGCCAAGCCGGGTGGGGAGAGGGCTACAATGAGCAGTTCTTC. Protein sequence: CASSQAGWGEGYNEQFF.

V and J are TRBV7-9 and TRBJ2-7; the match to TRBD1 covers 9 bases. Germline V gives CDR1 SEHNR, CDR2 FQNEAQ (reference sequence). The CDR3 covers 13 residues. Germline trimming cut 5 bases from V and 3 bases from J; bases unmatched to any gene: 2. CDR3 amino acids: CASSRTGVYEQYF. CDR3 sequence (DNA): TGTGCCAGCAGCCGGACAGGGGTCTACGAGCAGTACTTC. Using reference TRBV7-9 and TRBJ2-7 for the parts outside the CDR3, the full variable domain is DTGVSQNPRHKITKRGQNVTFRCDPISEHNRLYWYRQTLGQGPEFLTYFQNEAQLEKSRLLSDRFSAERPKGSFSTLEIQRTEQGDSAMYLCASSRTGVYEQYFGPGTRLTVT.